The present T cell receptor (beta chain) was sequenced within a study of cytotoxic CD8 clonotypes in ibrutinib-treated CLL. Background on the study: Mean yields were around 240,000 productive templates and over 85,000 productive rearrangements per sample. General observations from the study: Contraction or stability on treatment characterized the public clonotypes, which were uncommon. At ibrutinib response, clonality increased, and at progression it declined back toward baseline.

Germline CDR1 reads SGHRS; CDR2 reads YFSETQ. The CDR3 contains 17 residues. V lost 0 bases to trimming and J lost 0 bases, with 12 bases between them. Assay: immunoSEQ multiplex PCR; the TCRdb copy retains only in-frame clones and omits some. The data show around 150,000 clones, approximately 80% seen once. On this clone: Antigen: not known.

The TCR was taken from a human donor with chronic lymphocytic leukemia. This chain links TRBV5-1 with TRBJ2-2; D is perhaps TRBD1 (5 bases). Sample: PBMCs, taken after 36 months of ibrutinib treatment. The CDR3 here is CASSLGGGFPNTGELFF. CDR3 nucleotide sequence: TGCGCCAGCAGCTTGGGGGGCGGCTTCCCGAACACCGGGGAGCTGTTTTTT.